The 14 T cell receptor beta chains below come from one sample, sequenced in a study of T cells in localized non-small cell lung cancer. The repertoire was sequenced with immunoSEQ multiplex PCR; TCRdb's copy has only in-frame clones and lacks some. The repertoire holds tens of thousands of clones, under 90% seen once, with 15% to 20% in the top ten. The specimen comprised PBMCs, sampled before any cancer treatment. The receptors come from a woman aged 35 to 69 with stage II squamous cell lung carcinoma.

The chain uses TRBV6-5 and TRBJ2-7; 7 nucleotides match TRBD2. CDR1 and CDR2 from the germline V gene are MNHEY and SVGAGI. The trim removed 5 bases at V and 6 bases at J, leaving 10 bases unmatched. The CDR3 is 14 amino acids. DNA for the CDR3: TGTGCCAGCAGTACCCCTGGCCCTAGCGGCGAGCAGTACTTC. Amino acid sequence: CASSTPGPSGEQYF.

CDR3 bases: TGCGCCAGCAGCTTGGAACACCCGAGCTCTGGAAACACCATATATTTT. Amino acid sequence: CASSLEHPSSGNTIYF. This rearrangement joins TRBV5-1 to TRBJ1-3; no firm D call. The V end lost 0 bases, the J end lost 0 bases, and 10 bases lay between the germline ends. The CDR3 has 16 amino acids. Per the germline V gene, CDR1 is SGHRS and CDR2 is YFSETQ.

The chain links TRBV7-2 to TRBJ1-5; TRBD1 is a possible D gene (5 bases). Trimming stripped 4 bases from V and 10 bases from J, with 17 bases between. CDR1 SGHTA and CDR2 FQGNSA come from the germline V gene. The CDR3 consists of 14 residues. CDR3 coding DNA: TGTGCCAGCAGCTCCGGACATCTTAACCAACCCCAGCATTTT. It codes for CASSSGHLNQPQHF.

This clone came up once. The J gene is TRBJ1-3, the V gene TRBV6-8; D is unclear. This CDR3 is 11 amino acids long. Germline CDR1 is MNHGY and CDR2 is SAAAGT. The V end was cut by 6 bases, the J end by 9 bases, with 9 bases between. For the CDR3, the DNA is TGTGCCAGCAGATCACAACTCACCATATATTTT. Protein product: CASRSQLTIYF.

The rearrangement links TRBV25-1 to TRBJ2-3, with D unresolved. The CDR3 has 12 amino acids. Germline CDR1 is MGHDK and CDR2 is SYGVNS. V dropped 7 bases and J dropped 0 bases, with 5 bases sitting between them. The CDR3 here is CASTGSTDTQYF. The DNA for the CDR3 is TGTGCCAGCACTGGAAGCACAGATACGCAGTATTTT.

The chain employs TRBV6-1 and TRBJ2-2; D ambiguous. Trimming took off 6 bases at V and 2 bases at J, with 19 bases between the two ends. Germline CDR1 MNHNS, CDR2 SASEGT. This CDR3 is 17 amino acids long. In DNA, the CDR3 is TGTGCCAGCAGGGAAAACAACCGGATGGGAAACACCGGGGAGCTGTTTTTT. Translating gives CASRENNRMGNTGELFF.

The chain joins TRBV21-1 to TRBJ2-2; the DNA was not compared with TRBD1, the D call given in the table. TRBV21-1 is a known pseudogene. The CDR3 runs 17 residues. Here the CDR3 reads CASSNPLIQADTGELFF. The DNA for the CDR3 is TGTGCCAGCAGCAACCCCTTGATACAGGCGGATACCGGGGAGCTGTTTTTT.

The chain couples TRBV5-1 to TRBJ2-5, with 10 bases matching TRBD2. The CDR3 covers 17 residues. Trimming took 4 bases from V and 5 from J; bases not matched to a gene: 14. CDR1 is SGHRS and CDR2 is YFSETQ in the germline V gene. The CDR3 bases are TGCGCCAGCAGCACCCAGGCCGCTAGCGGGAGCGGGGAGACCCAGTACTTC. It codes for CASSTQAASGSGETQYF. Variable domain in full (rest from reference TRBV5-1 and TRBJ2-5): KAGVTQTPRYLIKTRGQQVTLSCSPISGHRSVSWYQQTPGQGLQFLFEYFSETQRNKGNFPGRFSGRQFSNSRSEMNVSTLELGDSALYLCASSTQAASGSGETQYFGPGTRLLVL.

This chain connects TRBV9 to TRBJ2-7, with TRBD2 identical over 7 bases. Germline V gives CDR1 SGDLS, CDR2 YYNGEE. Trimming removed 4 bases from V and 6 bases from J; junction bases left unmatched: 13. The CDR3 runs 15 residues. CDR3 residues: CASSISPSGGGEQYF. The CDR3 region has the DNA TGTGCCAGCAGCATAAGTCCCTCGGGAGGCGGCGAGCAGTACTTC.

V is TRBV19 and J is TRBJ2-1; 8 nucleotides align to TRBD2. Losses at the gene ends were 2 bases for V and 6 bases for J; bases not matched to a gene: 0. Germline lookup yields CDR1 LNHDA and CDR2 SQIVND (reference sequence). The CDR3 contains 13 residues. The CDR3 loop is CASSIRGGNEQFF. The CDR3 nucleotides are TGTGCCAGTAGTATACGGGGGGGCAATGAGCAGTTCTTC.

The chain combines TRBV7-2 with TRBJ2-3; 14 bases line up with TRBD2. Looked up from germline, CDR1 is SGHTA and CDR2 is FQGNSA. The CDR3 runs 18 residues. Trimming removed 5 bases from V and 0 bases from J; junction bases left unmatched: 7. The CDR3 loop is CASSPGLAGGGSTDTQYF. The CDR3 nucleotides are TGTGCCAGCAGCCCCGGACTAGCGGGAGGAGGGAGCACAGATACGCAGTATTTT.

This clone was seen a few times. The chain carries TRBV11-2 and TRBJ2-5; 10 bases are shared with TRBD2. Germline V gene data show CDR1 as SGHAT and CDR2 as FQNNGV. The CDR3 extends over 14 amino acids. Unmatched junction bases numbered 1, after V lost 3 bases and J lost 3 bases. CDR3 sequence: CASSFGLAEETQYF. CDR3 nucleotides: TGTGCCAGCAGCTTCGGACTAGCGGAAGAGACCCAGTACTTC.

Only a few counts were recorded for this clone. The chain has TRBV7-8 and TRBJ2-7, with 7 bases fitting TRBD1. CDR1 is SGHVS and CDR2 is FQNEAQ in the germline V gene. This CDR3 region has 14 residues. V gave up 5 bases and J gave up 3 bases; unmatched junction bases: 7. CDR3 nucleotide sequence: TGTGCCAGCAGCCCTCGGGACAGACTCTACGAGCAGTACTTC. Translated: CASSPRDRLYEQYF. The full variable domain, with the rest looked up from reference TRBV7-8 and TRBJ2-7, is GAGVSQSPRYKVAKRGQDVALRCDPISGHVSLFWYQQALGQGPEFLTYFQNEAQLDKSGLPSDRFFAERPEGSVSTLKIQRTQQEDSAVYLCASSPRDRLYEQYFGPGTRLTVT.

The chain is built from TRBV5-5 and TRBJ2-7; no definite D call. The CDR3 runs 14 residues. The V end was cut by 2 bases, the J end by 9 bases, with 18 bases between. CDR1 SGHKS and CDR2 YYEKEE come from the germline V gene (reference sequence). In DNA form, the CDR3 reads TGTGCCAGCAGCTTTTCCACAACCTACGAGGTGCAGTACTTC. Translation: CASSFSTTYEVQYF.